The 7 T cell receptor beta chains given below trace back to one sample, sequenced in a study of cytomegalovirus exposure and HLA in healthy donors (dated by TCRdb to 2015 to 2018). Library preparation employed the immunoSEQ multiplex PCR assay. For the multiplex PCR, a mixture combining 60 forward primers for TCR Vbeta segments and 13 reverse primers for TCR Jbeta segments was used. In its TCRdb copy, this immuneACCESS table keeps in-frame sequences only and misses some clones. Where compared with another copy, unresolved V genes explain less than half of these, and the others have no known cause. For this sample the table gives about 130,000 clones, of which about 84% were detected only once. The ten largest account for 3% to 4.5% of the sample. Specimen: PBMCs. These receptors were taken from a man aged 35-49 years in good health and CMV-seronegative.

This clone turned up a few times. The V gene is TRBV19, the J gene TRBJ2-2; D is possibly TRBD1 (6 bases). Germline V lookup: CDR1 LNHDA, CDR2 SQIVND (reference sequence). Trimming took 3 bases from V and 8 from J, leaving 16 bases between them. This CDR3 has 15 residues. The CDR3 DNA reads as TGTGCCAGTAGTATGGCAGGGGTGAGAACGGGGGAGCTGTTTTTT. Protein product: CASSMAGVRTGELFF. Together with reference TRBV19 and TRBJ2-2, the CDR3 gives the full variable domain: DGGITQSPKYLFRKEGQNVTLSCEQNLNHDAMYWYRQDPGQGLRLIYYSQIVNDFQKGDIAEGYSVSREKKESFPLTVTSAQKNPTAFYLCASSMAGVRTGELFFGEGSRLTVL.

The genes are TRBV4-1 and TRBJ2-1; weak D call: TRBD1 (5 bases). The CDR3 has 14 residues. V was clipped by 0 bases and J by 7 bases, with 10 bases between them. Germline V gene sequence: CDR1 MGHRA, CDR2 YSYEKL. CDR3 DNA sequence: TGCGCCAGCAGCCAAGATGCAGGGATGAATGAGCAGTTCTTC. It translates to CASSQDAGMNEQFF.

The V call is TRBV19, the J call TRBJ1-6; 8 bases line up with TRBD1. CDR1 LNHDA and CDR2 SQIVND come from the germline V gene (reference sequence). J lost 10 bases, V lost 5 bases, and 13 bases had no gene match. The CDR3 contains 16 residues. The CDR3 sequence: CASSPNDRGRGSPLHF. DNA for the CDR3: TGTGCCAGTAGTCCCAACGACAGGGGAAGGGGATCACCCCTCCACTTT.

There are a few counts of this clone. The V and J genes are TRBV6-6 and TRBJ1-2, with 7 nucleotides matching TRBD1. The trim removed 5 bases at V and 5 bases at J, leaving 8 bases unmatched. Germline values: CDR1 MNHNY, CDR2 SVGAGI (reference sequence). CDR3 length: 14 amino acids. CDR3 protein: CASSDSRTGYGYTF. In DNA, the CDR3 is TGTGCCAGCAGTGATTCCCGGACAGGATATGGCTACACCTTC.

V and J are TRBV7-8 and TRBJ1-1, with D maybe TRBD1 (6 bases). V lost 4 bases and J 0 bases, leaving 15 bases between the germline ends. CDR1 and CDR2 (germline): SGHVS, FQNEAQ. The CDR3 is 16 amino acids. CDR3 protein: CASSSRTVQMNTEAFF. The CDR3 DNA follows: TGTGCCAGCAGCTCAAGGACAGTCCAAATGAACACTGAAGCTTTCTTT.

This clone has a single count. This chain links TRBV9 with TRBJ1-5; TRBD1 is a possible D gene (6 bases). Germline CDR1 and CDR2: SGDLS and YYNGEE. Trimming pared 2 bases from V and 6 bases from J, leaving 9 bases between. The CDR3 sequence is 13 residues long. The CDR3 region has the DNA TGTGCCAGCAGCGTGGACAGCGGTCAGCCCCAGCATTTT. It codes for CASSVDSGQPQHF.

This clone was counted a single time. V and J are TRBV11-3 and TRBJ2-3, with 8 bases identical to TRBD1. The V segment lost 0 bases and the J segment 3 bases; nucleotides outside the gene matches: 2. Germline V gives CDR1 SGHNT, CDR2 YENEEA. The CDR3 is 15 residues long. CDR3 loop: CASSLDGQGTDTQYF. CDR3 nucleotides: TGTGCCAGCAGCTTAGATGGACAGGGTACAGATACGCAGTATTTT.